The source of this T cell receptor (beta chain) is a study of tissue T cells after allogeneic stem cell transplantation. TCRdb's copy holds only in-frame clones and misses some; the assay was immunoSEQ multiplex PCR. The data show tens of thousands of clones, around 69% seen once. This clone was seen just once. Mouse gene names and germline throughout. The observed sequence ends 1 residue before the CDR3 terminus, with the missing tail filled in from the germline J gene. This CDR3 is 11 amino acids long. Trimming pared 6 bases from V and 5 bases from J, leaving 7 bases between. Germline-derived CDR1 and CDR2 are SGHND and FRSKSL.

The sequenced material came from sorted cells pooled from one or two spleens. This TCR derives from a pool of C57BL/6 mice in good health. V gene TRBV15 combines with J gene TRBJ1-1; D remains unclear. The sequenced part of the CDR3 DNA is TGTGCCAGCAGGTCCGGGACAGAAGTCTTC. It codes for CASRSGTEVF. The full CDR3 protein is CASRSGTEVFF.